This passage covers 13 T cell receptor beta chains from one sample sequenced in a study of T cell responses to AZD1222 COVID-19 vaccine. Sequencing was performed with immunoSEQ multiplex PCR; in TCRdb, only in-frame clones are kept and a portion is missing. The sample has around 99,000 clones, 70% to 90% seen once; the top ten hold roughly a sixth. The sequencing used peripheral blood, collected on day 0 of AZD1222 vaccination. Receptors were obtained from an adult in good health.

The V and J genes are TRBV28 and TRBJ1-2; maybe TRBD1 (6 bases). The V gene lost 8 bases and the J gene lost 1 base, with 20 bases spanning the gap. Germline V gives CDR1 MDHEN, CDR2 SYDVKM. The CDR3 is 16 amino acids. The CDR3 sequence: CASLRPGTKSNYGYTF. The CDR3 DNA is TGTGCCAGCTTAAGGCCTGGGACAAAGAGTAACTATGGCTACACCTTC.

This chain uses TRBV6-2 or TRBV6-3 with TRBJ2-2; D not resolved. The CDR3 contains 14 residues. Germline lookup yields CDR1 MNHEY and CDR2 SVGEGT. V lost 4 bases to trimming and J lost 3 bases, with 9 bases between them. CDR3 sequence reads: CASSFSGYTGELFF. For the CDR3, the DNA is TGTGCCAGCAGTTTCTCAGGTTACACCGGGGAGCTGTTTTTT.

This chain links TRBV19 with TRBJ1-1, with D unclear. This CDR3 region has 13 residues. Trimming shortened V by 2 bases and J by 3 bases, and 7 bases separated the two germline ends. Germline V gene lookup returns CDR1 LNHDA and CDR2 SQIVND (reference sequence). The CDR3 region is CASSIKRHTEAFF. The CDR3 region has the DNA TGTGCCAGTAGTATAAAGAGGCACACTGAAGCTTTCTTT.

The chain uses TRBV5-6 and TRBJ1-4, with 7 bases matching TRBD1. Losses at the gene ends were 6 bases for V and 7 bases for J; bases not matched to a gene: 12. This CDR3 is built from 15 residues. From germline, CDR1 is SGHDT and CDR2 YYEEEE. CDR3 DNA: TGTGCCAGCATATCACAGGGGCCGTGGGTTGAAAAACTGTTTTTT. Its translation is CASISQGPWVEKLFF. Filled out from reference TRBV5-6 and TRBJ1-4, the complete variable domain reads DAGVTQSPTHLIKTRGQQVTLRCSPKSGHDTVSWYQQALGQGPQFIFQYYEEEERQRGNFPDRFSGHQFPNYSSELNVNALLLGDSALYLCASISQGPWVEKLFFGSGTQLSVL.

The gene calls are TRBV30 and TRBJ1-3; a weak D match, TRBD1 (6 bases). V lost 1 base and J 4 bases, leaving 17 bases between the germline ends. CDR3 length: 16 amino acids. The germline V gene encodes CDR1 GTSNPN and CDR2 SVGIG (reference sequence). The CDR3 reads CAWSARQVLGGNTIYF. The DNA for the CDR3 is TGTGCCTGGAGTGCCCGACAGGTCCTAGGAGGAAACACCATATATTTT.

Remarks on this clone: The germline gene is not matched at one end of the junction; a read error may be the cause. This chain uses TRBV20-1 with TRBJ2-7; 8 bases are shared with TRBD1. From germline, CDR1 is DFQATT and CDR2 SNEGSKA (reference sequence). The CDR3 contains 10 residues. CDR3 nucleotides: TGCAGTGCTACAGGACAGGGTACGACCTTC. This codes for CSATGQGTTF.

The CDR3 DNA is TGTGCCAGCAGCTTGCCATCGGGCCTCGGAGGGACTGAAGCTTTCTTT. Its translation is CASSLPSGLGGTEAFF. The chain recombines TRBV5-8 with TRBJ1-1; D ambiguous. Between the trimmed V and J ends, which lost 1 base and 5 bases, there was a span of 18 bases. Germline CDR1 SGHTS, CDR2 YDEGEE. The CDR3 has 16 residues.

This sequence joins TRBV18 and TRBJ2-5; D may be TRBD1 (6 bases). CDR1 KGHSH and CDR2 LQKENI come from the germline V gene. The CDR3 loop spans 14 amino acids. The ends were cut back, 4 bases at V and 4 bases at J, with 13 bases in the middle. This CDR3 reads CASSQTGFGETQYF. In DNA, the CDR3 is TGTGCCAGCTCACAGACAGGATTCGGAGAGACCCAGTACTTC.

V usage is TRBV5-1 and J usage is TRBJ2-7; D remains unclear. The V end was cut by 0 bases, the J end by 4 bases, with 17 bases between. The CDR3 is 16 amino acids. Germline V gene sequence: CDR1 SGHRS, CDR2 YFSETQ. In DNA form, the CDR3 reads TGCGCCAGCAGCTTGGTTCAGTCGGCGTCAGGATACGAGCAGTACTTC. It codes for CASSLVQSASGYEQYF.

CDR3: CASSWQGDNQPQHF. As DNA, the CDR3 is TGTGCCAGTAGTTGGCAGGGAGACAATCAGCCCCAGCATTTT. This chain connects TRBV19 to TRBJ1-5, with D maybe TRBD1 (5 bases). This CDR3 is 14 amino acids long. The V and J ends lost 5 bases and 3 bases respectively, with 11 bases between them. Germline CDR1 LNHDA, CDR2 SQIVND (reference sequence).

The rearrangement joins TRBV3-1 (or the pseudogene TRBV3-2) to TRBJ1-6, with D unclear. This CDR3 region has 13 residues. V was shortened by 4 bases and J by 9 bases, with 10 bases between the two germline ends. Germline V gives CDR1 LGHDT, CDR2 YNNKEL (reference sequence). CDR3: CASSPQSRSPLHF. DNA for the CDR3: TGTGCCAGCAGCCCCCAGTCGCGTTCACCCCTCCACTTT.

The chain uses TRBV9 and TRBJ1-6; D unresolved. CDR1 is SGDLS, CDR2 YYNGEE, per germline. With 0 bases removed from V and 8 bases from J, the gap between germline ends came to 12 bases. CDR3 length: 15 amino acids. The CDR3 loop is CASSVDPRKYSPLHF. CDR3 nucleotides: TGTGCCAGCAGCGTAGACCCCAGGAAATATTCACCCCTCCACTTT.

The CDR3 here is CASISPQGRSEAFF. As DNA, the CDR3 is TGTGCCAGCATCTCACCACAGGGGAGATCTGAAGCTTTCTTT. This rearrangement joins TRBV28 to TRBJ1-1, with 7 bases aligning to TRBD1. There are 14 residues in the CDR3. V was pared by 7 bases and J by 6 bases, with 11 bases of the junction left unmatched. The V gene's germline CDR1 is MDHEN and CDR2 SYDVKM.